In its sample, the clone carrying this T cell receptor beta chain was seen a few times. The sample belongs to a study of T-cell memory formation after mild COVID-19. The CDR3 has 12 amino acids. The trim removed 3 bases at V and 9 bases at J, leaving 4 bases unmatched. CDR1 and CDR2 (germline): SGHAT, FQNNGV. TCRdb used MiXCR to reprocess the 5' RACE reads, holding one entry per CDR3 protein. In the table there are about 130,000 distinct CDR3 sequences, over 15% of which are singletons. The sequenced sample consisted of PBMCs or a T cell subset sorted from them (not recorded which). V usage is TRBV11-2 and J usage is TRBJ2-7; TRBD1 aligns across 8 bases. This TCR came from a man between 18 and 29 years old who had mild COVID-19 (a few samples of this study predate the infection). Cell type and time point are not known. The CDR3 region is CASSFGQGGQYF. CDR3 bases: TGTGCCAGCAGCTTCGGACAGGGCGGGCAGTACTTC.